This T cell receptor beta chain was documented in a study of CD8+CD57+ T cells in acquired aplastic anemia. Study overall: Mean DNA quantity obtained from sorted CD4+ and CD8+ cells was about 3.2 ug. Study-level points and caveats: Overlap between patients and controls comprised twenty-nine CD8+ CDR3 sequences. Patients and healthy controls showed no significant CD8+ Simpson's diversity difference.

CDR3 size: 14 residues. Trimming took off 3 bases at V and 0 bases at J, with 8 bases between the two ends. The germline V gene has CDR1 KGHDR and CDR2 SFDVKD. The patients chosen for sequencing had shown expansion of CD8+CD57+ cells (detected by flow cytometry). Patients had undergone no therapy by the time their blood was sampled. Genomic DNA acted as the template from which TCR beta VDJ combination and CDR3 sequence profiling were carried out. TCRdb ran MiXCR on the reads and lists one entry per CDR3 protein. The profile shows 220,000 or so distinct CDR3 sequences, 65% of them singletons. The table lists this clonotype with a few counts. Its antigen is unidentified.

The chain joins TRBV24-1 to TRBJ2-7, with D unclear. Sequences were obtained from sorted CD4+, CD8+, or CD8+CD57+ T cells (not recorded which) from PBMCs. The origin of this receptor is a human donor with aplastic anemia. Here the CDR3 DNA reads TGTGCCACCAGTGATGTGACGAGCTCCTACGAGCAGTACTTC. It encodes CATSDVTSSYEQYF.